In its sample, the clone carrying this TCR beta chain was seen many times. What it binds is unknown. CDR1 and CDR2 (germline): SQVTM, ANQGSEA. V lost 4 bases and J lost 4, with 13 bases in between. This CDR3 is built from 14 residues. Amplification of the TCR beta CDR3 regions used RNA transcripts (as template). First-round RT-PCR relied on HTBI primers, and a second-round multiplex PCR came next. Via MiXCR, TCRdb re-called the multiplex PCR reads, giving one row per CDR3 protein. The table includes hundreds of thousands of distinct CDR3 sequences, about two fifths detected once. This specimen belongs to a study of Graves' ophthalmopathy and Graves' hyperthyroidism. Points from the study as a whole: Separation of ophthalmopathy from stable hyperthyroidism was achieved by a 13-signature model, at roughly 90% sensitivity and roughly 80% specificity.

For donors with ophthalmopathy, the disease showed moderate-to-severe activity, reached CAS ≥3 and NOSPECS ≥4, and had lasted under 3 months. The receptor was isolated from an adult man with Graves' ophthalmopathy. Sequenced material: peripheral blood. This chain joins TRBV29-1 and TRBJ2-2; D call uncertain. Here the CDR3 DNA reads TGCAGCGTTGGAAGGCAGGCTCCCACCGGGGAGCTGTTTTTT. Protein product: CSVGRQAPTGELFF.